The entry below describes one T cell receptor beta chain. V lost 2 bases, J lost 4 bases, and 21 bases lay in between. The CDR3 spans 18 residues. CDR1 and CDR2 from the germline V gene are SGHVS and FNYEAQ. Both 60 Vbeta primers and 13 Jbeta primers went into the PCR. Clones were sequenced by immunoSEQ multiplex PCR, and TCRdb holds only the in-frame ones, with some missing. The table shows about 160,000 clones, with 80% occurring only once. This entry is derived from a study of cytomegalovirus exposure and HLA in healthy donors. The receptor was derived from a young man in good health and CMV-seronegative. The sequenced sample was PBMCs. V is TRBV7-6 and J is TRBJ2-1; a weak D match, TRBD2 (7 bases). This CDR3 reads CASSLLGAGASQYNEQFF. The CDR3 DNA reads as TGTGCCAGCAGCTTATTAGGGGCGGGGGCTTCCCAATACAATGAGCAGTTCTTC.